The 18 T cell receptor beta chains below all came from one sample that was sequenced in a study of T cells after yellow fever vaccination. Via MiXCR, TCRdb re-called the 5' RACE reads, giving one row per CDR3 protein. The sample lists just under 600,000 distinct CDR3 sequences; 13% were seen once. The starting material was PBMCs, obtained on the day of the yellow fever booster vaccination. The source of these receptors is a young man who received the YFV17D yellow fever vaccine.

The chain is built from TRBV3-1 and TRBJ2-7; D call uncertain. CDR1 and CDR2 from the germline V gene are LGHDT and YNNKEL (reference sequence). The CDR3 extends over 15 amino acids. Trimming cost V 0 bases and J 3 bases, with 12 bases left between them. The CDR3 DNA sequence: TGTGCCAGCAGCCAAGATCTGAGGCTGAACTACGAGCAGTACTTC. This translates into CASSQDLRLNYEQYF.

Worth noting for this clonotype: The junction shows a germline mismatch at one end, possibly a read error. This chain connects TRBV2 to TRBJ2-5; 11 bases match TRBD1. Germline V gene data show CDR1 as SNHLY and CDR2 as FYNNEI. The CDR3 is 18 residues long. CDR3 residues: CAISTRIIGTGGMETQYF. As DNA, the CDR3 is TGTGCCATCAGTACCCGGATAATCGGGACAGGGGGAATGGAGACCCAGTACTTC. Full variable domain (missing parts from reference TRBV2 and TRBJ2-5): EPEVTQTPSHQVTQMGQEVILRCVPISNHLYFYWYRQILGQKVEFLVSFYNNEISEKSEIFDDQFSVERPDGSNFTLKIRSTKLEDSAMYFCAISTRIIGTGGMETQYFGPGTRLLVL.

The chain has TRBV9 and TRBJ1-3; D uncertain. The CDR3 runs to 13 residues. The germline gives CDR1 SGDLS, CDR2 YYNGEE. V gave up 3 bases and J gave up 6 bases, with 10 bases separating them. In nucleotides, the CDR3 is TGTGCCAGCAGCGATGGGTACGTAAACACCATATATTTT. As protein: CASSDGYVNTIYF.

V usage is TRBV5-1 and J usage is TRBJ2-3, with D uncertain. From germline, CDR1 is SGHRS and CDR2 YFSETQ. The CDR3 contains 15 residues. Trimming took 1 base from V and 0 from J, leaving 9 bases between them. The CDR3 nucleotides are TGCGCCAGCAGCTTGACGACCCTCAGCACAGATACGCAGTATTTT. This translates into CASSLTTLSTDTQYF.

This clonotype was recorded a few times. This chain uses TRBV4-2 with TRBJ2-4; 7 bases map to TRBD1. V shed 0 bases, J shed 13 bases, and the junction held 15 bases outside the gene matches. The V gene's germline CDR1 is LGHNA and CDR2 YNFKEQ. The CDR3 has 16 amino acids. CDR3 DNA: TGTGCCAGCAGCCAAGATGTTGGGAGACAGGGAACTTCCCAGTACTTC. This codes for CASSQDVGRQGTSQYF.

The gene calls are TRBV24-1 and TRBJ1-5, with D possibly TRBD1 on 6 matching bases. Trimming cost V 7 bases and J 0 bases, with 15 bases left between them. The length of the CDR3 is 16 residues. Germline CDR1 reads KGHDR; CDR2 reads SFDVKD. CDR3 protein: CATSHTGHSSNQPQHF. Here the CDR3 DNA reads TGTGCCACCAGCCACACGGGACACTCTAGCAATCAGCCCCAGCATTTT.

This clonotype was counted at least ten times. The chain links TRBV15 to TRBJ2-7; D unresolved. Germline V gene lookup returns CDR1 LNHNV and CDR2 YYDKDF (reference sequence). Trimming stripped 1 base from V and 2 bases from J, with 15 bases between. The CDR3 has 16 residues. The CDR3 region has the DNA TGTGCCACCAGCAGAGTTGCAGCAAGGGTTCCCTACGAGCAGTACTTC. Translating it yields CATSRVAARVPYEQYF.

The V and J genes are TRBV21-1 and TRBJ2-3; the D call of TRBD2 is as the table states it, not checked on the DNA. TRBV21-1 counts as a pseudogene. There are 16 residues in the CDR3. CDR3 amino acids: CASSNRGSGAGDTQYF. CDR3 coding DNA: TGTGCCAGCAGCAACCGTGGCAGCGGAGCGGGTGATACGCAGTATTTT.

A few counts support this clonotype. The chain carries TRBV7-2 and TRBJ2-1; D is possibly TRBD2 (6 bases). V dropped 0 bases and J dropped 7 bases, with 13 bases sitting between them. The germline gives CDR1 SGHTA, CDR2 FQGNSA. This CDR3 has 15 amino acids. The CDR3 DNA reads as TGTGCCAGCAGCTTAGCGGGAGGATTTTTTAATGAGCAGTTCTTC. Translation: CASSLAGGFFNEQFF.

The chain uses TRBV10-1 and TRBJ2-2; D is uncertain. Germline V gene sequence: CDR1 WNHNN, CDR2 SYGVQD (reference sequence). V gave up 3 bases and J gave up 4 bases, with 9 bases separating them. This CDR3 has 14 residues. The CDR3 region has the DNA TGCGCCAGCAGTGATAATGATTTCACCGGGGAGCTGTTTTTT. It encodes CASSDNDFTGELFF.

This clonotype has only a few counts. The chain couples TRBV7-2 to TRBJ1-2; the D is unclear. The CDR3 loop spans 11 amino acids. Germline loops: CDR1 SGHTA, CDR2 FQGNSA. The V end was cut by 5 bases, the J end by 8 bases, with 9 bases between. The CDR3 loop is CASSPTPGYTF. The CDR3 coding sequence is TGTGCCAGCAGCCCCACCCCGGGCTACACCTTC.

The CDR3 is CASSIAPRGTQYF. In nucleotides, the CDR3 is TGTGCCAGTAGTATAGCCCCCAGGGGGACCCAGTACTTC. The gene calls are TRBV19 and TRBJ2-5, with a tentative D call TRBD1 (6 bases). CDR1 and CDR2 (germline): LNHDA, SQIVND (reference sequence). The CDR3 runs to 13 residues. V lost 1 base and J 7 bases, leaving 10 bases between the germline ends.

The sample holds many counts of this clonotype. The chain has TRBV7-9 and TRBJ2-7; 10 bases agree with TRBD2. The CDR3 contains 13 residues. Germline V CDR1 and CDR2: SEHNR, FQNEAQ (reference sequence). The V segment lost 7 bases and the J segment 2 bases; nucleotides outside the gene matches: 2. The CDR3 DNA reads TGTGCCAGCACCCTAGCGGGAGCCTACGAGCAGTACTTC. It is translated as CASTLAGAYEQYF.

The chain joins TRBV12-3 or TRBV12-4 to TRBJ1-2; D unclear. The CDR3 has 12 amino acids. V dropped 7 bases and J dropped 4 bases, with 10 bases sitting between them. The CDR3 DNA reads TGTGCCAGCACAGGCAGCTCCTATGGCTACACCTTC. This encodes CASTGSSYGYTF.

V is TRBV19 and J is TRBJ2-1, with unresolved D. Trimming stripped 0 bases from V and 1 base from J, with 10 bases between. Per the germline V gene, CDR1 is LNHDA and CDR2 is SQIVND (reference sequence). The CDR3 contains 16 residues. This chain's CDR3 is CASSIDSVRSYNEQFF. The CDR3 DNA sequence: TGTGCCAGTAGTATAGATTCAGTTCGGTCCTACAATGAGCAGTTCTTC.

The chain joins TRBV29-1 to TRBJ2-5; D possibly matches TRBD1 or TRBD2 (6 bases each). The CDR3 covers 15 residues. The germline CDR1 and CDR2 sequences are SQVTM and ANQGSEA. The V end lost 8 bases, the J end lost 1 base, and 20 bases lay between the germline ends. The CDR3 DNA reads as TGCAGCTCAAATTACGGGGGCCAAAGCCAAGAGACCCAGTACTTC. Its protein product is CSSNYGGQSQETQYF.

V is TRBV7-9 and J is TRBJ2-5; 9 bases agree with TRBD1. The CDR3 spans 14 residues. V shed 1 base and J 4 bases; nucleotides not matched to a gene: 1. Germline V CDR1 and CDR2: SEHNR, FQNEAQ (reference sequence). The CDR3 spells CASSLVQGAETQYF. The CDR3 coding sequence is TGTGCCAGCAGCTTAGTACAGGGGGCAGAGACCCAGTACTTC.

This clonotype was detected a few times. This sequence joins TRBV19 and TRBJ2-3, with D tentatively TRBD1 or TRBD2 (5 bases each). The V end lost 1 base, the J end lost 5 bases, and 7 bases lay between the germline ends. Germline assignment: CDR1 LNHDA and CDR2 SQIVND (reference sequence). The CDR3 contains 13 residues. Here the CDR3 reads CASSIGDVDTQYF. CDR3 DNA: TGTGCCAGTAGTATAGGGGACGTAGATACGCAGTATTTT.